Presented here are 32 T cell receptor beta chains from one specimen sequenced in a study of blood T cell repertoires in COVID-19. Generated by immunoSEQ multiplex PCR, the TCRdb table keeps only in-frame clones and is missing some. The table lists around 250,000 clones, about 84% of them singletons. The sequenced material came from peripheral blood. Source of these receptors: a woman aged 80 or over with COVID-19, enrolled during active disease.

The chain has TRBV7-8 and TRBJ1-5, with 9 bases identical to TRBD1. Trimming took 2 bases from V and 5 from J; bases not matched to a gene: 7. This CDR3 contains 16 residues. Germline V gives CDR1 SGHVS, CDR2 FQNEAQ. The CDR3 DNA reads TGTGCCAGCAGCTTAAACGGTGGACAGGGGTATCAGCCCCAGCATTTT. It specifies CASSLNGGQGYQPQHF.

The chain is built from TRBV2 and TRBJ2-1; D is perhaps TRBD1 (6 bases). Trimming took 2 bases from V and 4 from J, leaving 12 bases between them. CDR3 size: 15 residues. The V gene's germline CDR1 is SNHLY and CDR2 FYNNEI. The CDR3 nucleotides are TGTGCCAGCAGTGAAAGACGGACAGCTTACAATGAGCAGTTCTTC. Translated: CASSERRTAYNEQFF.

This chain connects TRBV28 to TRBJ1-1; TRBD1 matches at 7 bases. This CDR3 spans 14 amino acids. Trimming at V came to 7 bases and at J to 5 bases, leaving 10 bases not matched to a gene. CDR1 MDHEN and CDR2 SYDVKM come from the germline V gene. As DNA, the CDR3 is TGTGCCAGCATAGGTCCAGGGGGGCGGACTGAAGCTTTCTTT. Translated: CASIGPGGRTEAFF.

The chain uses TRBV2 and TRBJ1-5, with D maybe TRBD1 (5 bases). Trimming stripped 8 bases from V and 0 bases from J, with 14 bases between. The CDR3 is 15 amino acids. Germline lookup yields CDR1 SNHLY and CDR2 FYNNEI. CDR3 loop: CASSTDNYSNQPQHF. CDR3 bases: TGTGCCAGCTCGACGGACAACTATAGCAATCAGCCCCAGCATTTT.

This rearrangement joins TRBV7-9 to TRBJ1-1; 7 nucleotides align to TRBD1. Germline V CDR1 and CDR2: SEHNR, FQNEAQ (reference sequence). V lost 5 bases and J lost 7; bases outside the gene matches: 13. This CDR3 spans 15 amino acids. The CDR3: CASSRQVGGGNEAFF. The CDR3 DNA reads as TGTGCCAGCAGCCGCCAGGTAGGGGGCGGGAATGAAGCTTTCTTT.

This clone was counted once. The V and J genes are TRBV5-1 and TRBJ2-3, with D possibly TRBD2 on 5 matching bases. CDR3 size: 12 residues. V dropped 0 bases and J dropped 6 bases, with 5 bases sitting between them. Germline loops: CDR1 SGHRS, CDR2 YFSETQ. CDR3 protein: CASSLGGDTQYF. The CDR3 DNA reads as TGCGCCAGCAGCTTGGGAGGGGATACGCAGTATTTT.

This chain joins TRBV7-3 and TRBJ1-4; no firm D call. V was cut by 8 bases and J by 6 bases, with 19 bases left in between. CDR1 is SGHTA and CDR2 is FQGTGA in the germline V gene. The length of the CDR3 is 15 residues. CDR3 DNA sequence: TGTGCCAGCGTCCCGTCCAGGCCGAGGGATGAAAAACTGTTTTTT. This encodes CASVPSRPRDEKLFF.

The J gene is TRBJ2-5, the V gene TRBV2; D gene unclear. Germline CDR1 is SNHLY and CDR2 is FYNNEI. This CDR3 spans 14 amino acids. Trimming took off 4 bases at V and 0 bases at J, with 9 bases between the two ends. The CDR3 bases are TGTGCCAGCAGTGCATCCAGAAACCAAGAGACCCAGTACTTC. It yields the protein CASSASRNQETQYF.

The chain is built from TRBV7-9 and TRBJ1-6; 7 nucleotides line up with TRBD1. The V and J ends lost 7 bases and 7 bases, in that order; junction bases with no gene match: 7. CDR1 and CDR2 (germline): SEHNR, FQNEAQ (reference sequence). This CDR3 spans 14 amino acids. CDR3 nucleotide sequence: TGTGCCAGCACCCCACAGGGGAACAATTCACCCCTCCACTTT. Protein product: CASTPQGNNSPLHF.

The rearrangement links TRBV14 to TRBJ1-1; possible D gene TRBD1, 6 bases. Trimming removed 0 bases from V and 0 bases from J, with 20 bases in between. Germline loops: CDR1 SGHDN, CDR2 FVKESK. The CDR3 contains 19 residues. The CDR3 spells CASSQDQRRGGIMNTEAFF. CDR3 DNA: TGTGCCAGCAGCCAAGACCAGCGAAGGGGGGGCATAATGAACACTGAAGCTTTCTTT.

This clone was detected ten times or more. V gene TRBV2 combines with J gene TRBJ1-6; D perhaps matches TRBD1 (6 bases). The CDR3 is 13 residues long. Germline V gene sequence: CDR1 SNHLY, CDR2 FYNNEI. V dropped 7 bases and J dropped 6 bases, with 10 bases sitting between them. CDR3: CASTWTVNSPLHF. The CDR3 DNA reads as TGTGCCAGCACATGGACAGTTAATTCACCCCTCCACTTT.

The J gene is TRBJ1-2, the V gene TRBV13, with a possible D match to TRBD1 (5 bases). The CDR3 contains 15 residues. The germline gives CDR1 PRHDT, CDR2 FYEKMQ (reference sequence). The ends were cut back, 5 bases at V and 8 bases at J, with 21 bases in the middle. The CDR3 DNA sequence: TGTGCCAGCAGCCCCAAGACACTCCGGGGGGGAGGCTACACCTTC. Encoded protein: CASSPKTLRGGGYTF.

This clone was seen once. The chain joins TRBV5-1 to TRBJ1-1; D perhaps matches TRBD1 (6 bases). Trimming removed 0 bases at V and 6 bases at J, with 9 bases between. CDR3 size: 13 residues. CDR1 and CDR2 (germline): SGHRS, YFSETQ. The CDR3 protein is CASSLAGDAEAFF. DNA of the CDR3: TGCGCCAGCAGCTTGGCAGGGGATGCTGAAGCTTTCTTT.

This rearrangement joins TRBV29-1 to TRBJ1-1; tentative D call: TRBD1 (6 bases). The CDR3 covers 14 residues. Trimming left V 2 bases short and J 1 base short, with 11 bases between. CDR1 and CDR2 (germline): SQVTM, ANQGSEA. The CDR3 bases are TGCAGCGTTGAAACAGGGCAAAGGAACACTGAAGCTTTCTTT. Translated, it gives CSVETGQRNTEAFF.

The rearrangement links TRBV4-3 to TRBJ2-7; 7 positions agree with TRBD2. The CDR3 is made up of 15 amino acids. CDR1 and CDR2 from the germline V gene are LGHNA and YSLEER. The J segment lost 1 base and the V segment lost 3 bases, leaving 6 bases of the junction unmatched. The CDR3 here is CASSHRDGGSYEQYF. CDR3 nucleotides: TGCGCCAGCAGCCACCGGGACGGGGGGTCCTACGAGCAGTACTTC.

The rearrangement uses TRBV19 and TRBJ1-4, with 11 positions matching TRBD1. Germline V gene sequence: CDR1 LNHDA, CDR2 SQIVND (reference sequence). CDR3 length: 14 residues. The V and J ends lost 3 bases and 7 bases, in that order; junction bases with no gene match: 1. The DNA of the CDR3 is TGTGCCAGTAGTATCGGGACAGGGGGTGAAAAACTGTTTTTT. This sequence encodes CASSIGTGGEKLFF.

This clone was counted once. The chain couples TRBV28 to TRBJ1-2; D is undetermined. V was trimmed by 7 bases and J by 4 bases, leaving 10 bases between them. Per germline, CDR1 MDHEN and CDR2 SYDVKM. The CDR3 is made up of 12 amino acids. The CDR3 sequence: CASKEGPYGYTF. The CDR3 DNA follows: TGTGCCAGCAAGGAGGGCCCCTATGGCTACACCTTC.

The V call is TRBV25-1, the J call TRBJ2-5; D is unresolved. The V and J ends lost 3 bases and 3 bases respectively, with 11 bases between them. The CDR3 loop spans 14 amino acids. Germline-derived CDR1 and CDR2 are MGHDK and SYGVNS. DNA of the CDR3: TGTGCCAGCAGTGAGCATAACCGAGAAGAGACCCAGTACTTC. This codes for CASSEHNREETQYF.

This sequence joins TRBV27 and TRBJ1-1; D may be TRBD1 (6 bases). The CDR3 spans 13 residues. Germline V CDR1 and CDR2: MNHEY, SMNVEV (reference sequence). The V end lost 2 bases, the J end lost 4 bases, and 8 bases lay between the germline ends. CDR3 residues: CASSLTGRTEAFF. The CDR3 coding sequence is TGTGCCAGCAGTTTAACAGGGCGCACTGAAGCTTTCTTT.

V is TRBV5-1 and J is TRBJ1-1, with a tentative D call TRBD1 (5 bases). This CDR3 contains 15 residues. Between the trimmed V and J ends, which lost 7 bases and 2 bases, there was a span of 18 bases. The germline V gene encodes CDR1 SGHRS and CDR2 YFSETQ. DNA for the CDR3: TGCGCCAGCCGGTCGGGGGGTACGGAAAACACTGAAGCTTTCTTT. Translating it yields CASRSGGTENTEAFF.

This clone showed up just once. The gene calls are TRBV25-1 and TRBJ2-1; D perhaps matches TRBD1 (7 bases). Germline V gene lookup returns CDR1 MGHDK and CDR2 SYGVNS. The V gene lost 2 bases and the J gene lost 1 base, with 12 bases spanning the gap. The CDR3 spans 16 residues. CDR3 bases: TGTGCCAGCAGTGAACGACAGGGAGGTTCCTACAATGAGCAGTTCTTC. It translates to CASSERQGGSYNEQFF.

The chain has TRBV6-1 and TRBJ1-2; possibly TRBD1 for D (5 bases). V dropped 1 base and J dropped 2 bases, with 5 bases sitting between them. The CDR3 covers 13 residues. Germline V gene sequence: CDR1 MNHNS, CDR2 SASEGT. The CDR3 sequence is CASSEEGNYGYTF. For the CDR3, the DNA is TGTGCCAGCAGTGAAGAGGGGAACTATGGCTACACCTTC.

The rearrangement links TRBV6-5 to TRBJ1-6, with D possibly being TRBD1 (6 bases). V was cut by 4 bases and J by 3 bases, with 10 bases left in between. In germline, CDR1 is MNHEY, CDR2 SVGAGI. This CDR3 has 15 residues. CDR3 protein: CASSSNRDYNSPLHF. The CDR3 nucleotides read TGTGCCAGCAGTTCAAACAGGGACTATAATTCACCCCTCCACTTT.

The chain is built from TRBV6-6 and TRBJ1-5; 8 nucleotides match TRBD1. Germline values: CDR1 MNHNY, CDR2 SVGAGI (reference sequence). CDR3 length: 15 residues. The V segment lost 5 bases and the J segment 6 bases; nucleotides outside the gene matches: 9. The CDR3 sequence is CASSQKAGGGQPQHF. The CDR3 coding sequence is TGTGCCAGCAGTCAGAAAGCAGGGGGCGGTCAGCCCCAGCATTTT.

The gene calls are TRBV19 and TRBJ1-4; D unclear. Germline assignment: CDR1 LNHDA and CDR2 SQIVND (reference sequence). Trimming shortened V by 3 bases and J by 0 bases, and 11 bases separated the two germline ends. This CDR3 region has 16 residues. Written as DNA, the CDR3 is TGTGCCAGTAGTATCGGAGGCAGCCCAACTAATGAAAAACTGTTTTTT. Its protein product is CASSIGGSPTNEKLFF.

There are a few counts of this clone. The V and J genes are TRBV5-4 and TRBJ2-7; 7 bases agree with TRBD2. V was clipped by 4 bases and J by 0 bases; unmatched bases: 7. The CDR3 runs to 15 residues. CDR1 and CDR2 from the germline V gene are SGHNT and YYREEE (reference sequence). This chain's CDR3 is CASSRVGGGSYEQYF. The CDR3 DNA reads TGTGCCAGCAGCCGTGTGGGGGGGGGCTCCTACGAGCAGTACTTC.

CDR3 loop: CASSFGTGRDEQFF. The CDR3 DNA reads TGTGCCAGTAGTTTTGGGACAGGGAGGGATGAGCAGTTCTTC. The chain is built from TRBV19 and TRBJ2-1, with TRBD1 matching over 9 bases. CDR1 LNHDA and CDR2 SQIVND come from the germline V gene (reference sequence). The CDR3 runs 14 residues. The ends lost 5 bases at V and 8 bases at J; junction bases unmatched: 7.

The chain joins TRBV6-5 to TRBJ2-3; 7 nucleotides line up with TRBD1. The V gene's germline CDR1 is MNHEY and CDR2 SVGAGI. The CDR3 loop spans 15 amino acids. Germline trimming cut 5 bases from V and 3 bases from J; bases unmatched to any gene: 8. The CDR3: CASSKTGLVTDTQYF. The CDR3 DNA reads as TGTGCCAGCAGTAAGACAGGGCTGGTGACAGATACGCAGTATTTT.

This rearrangement joins TRBV2 to TRBJ1-1; D possibly corresponds to TRBD1 (6 bases). The CDR3 is made up of 13 amino acids. V lost 7 bases and J 1 base, leaving 10 bases between the germline ends. Germline loops: CDR1 SNHLY, CDR2 FYNNEI. The CDR3 loop is CASILGGNTEAFF. CDR3 nucleotide sequence: TGTGCCAGCATCCTAGGGGGGAACACTGAAGCTTTCTTT.

A single count supports this clone. The chain combines TRBV9 with TRBJ1-2; TRBD1 agrees at 7 bases. There are 14 residues in the CDR3. Trimming cost V 0 bases and J 6 bases; bases outside gene matches: 5. CDR1 is SGDLS, CDR2 YYNGEE, per germline. The CDR3 spells CASSVGGGANGYTF. As DNA, the CDR3 is TGTGCCAGCAGCGTAGGAGGGGGCGCAAATGGCTACACCTTC.

V usage is TRBV5-1 and J usage is TRBJ2-5, with TRBD2 matching over 13 bases. With 5 bases clipped from V and 5 bases from J, the junction kept 9 bases outside the gene matches. The CDR3 has 16 residues. Per the germline V gene, CDR1 is SGHRS and CDR2 is YFSETQ. The CDR3 spells CASRTGTSGTWETQYF. The CDR3 DNA reads TGCGCCAGCAGGACCGGGACTAGCGGGACATGGGAGACCCAGTACTTC.

The rearrangement links TRBV27 to TRBJ1-4; 8 positions agree with TRBD1. The CDR3 has 15 residues. CDR1 MNHEY and CDR2 SMNVEV come from the germline V gene (reference sequence). V trimming: 0 bases; J trimming: 8 bases; junction bases outside the gene matches: 5. Here the CDR3 reads CASSLSGNRGEKLFF. The CDR3 DNA reads TGTGCCAGCAGTTTATCGGGGAACAGGGGGGAAAAACTGTTTTTT.